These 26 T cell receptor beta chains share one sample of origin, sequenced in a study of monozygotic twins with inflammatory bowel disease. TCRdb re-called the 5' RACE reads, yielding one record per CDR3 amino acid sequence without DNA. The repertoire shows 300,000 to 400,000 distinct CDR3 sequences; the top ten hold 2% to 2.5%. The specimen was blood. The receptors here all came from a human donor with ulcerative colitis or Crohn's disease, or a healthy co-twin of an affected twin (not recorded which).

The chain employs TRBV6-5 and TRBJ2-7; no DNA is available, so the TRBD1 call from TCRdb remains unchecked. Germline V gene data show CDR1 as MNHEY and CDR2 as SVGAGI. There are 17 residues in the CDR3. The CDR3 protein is CASSYFGFLGGTYEQYF.

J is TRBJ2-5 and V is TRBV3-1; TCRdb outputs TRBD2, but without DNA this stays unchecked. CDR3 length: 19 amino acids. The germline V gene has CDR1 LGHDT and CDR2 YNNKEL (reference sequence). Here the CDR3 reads CASSQLANSVYSLLETQYF.

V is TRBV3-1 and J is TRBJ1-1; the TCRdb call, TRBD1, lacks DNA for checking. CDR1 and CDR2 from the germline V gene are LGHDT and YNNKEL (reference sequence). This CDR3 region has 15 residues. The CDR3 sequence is CASSQNTARRTEAFF. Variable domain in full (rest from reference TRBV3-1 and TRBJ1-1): DTAVSQTPKYLVTQMGNDKSIKCEQNLGHDTMYWYKQDSKKFLKIMFSYNNKELIINETVPNRFSPKSPDKAHLNLHINSLELGDSAVYFCASSQNTARRTEAFFGQGTRLTVV.

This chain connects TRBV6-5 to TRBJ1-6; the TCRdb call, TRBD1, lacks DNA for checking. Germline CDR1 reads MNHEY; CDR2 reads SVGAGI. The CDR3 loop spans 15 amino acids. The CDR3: CASSYDRRGGSPLHF.

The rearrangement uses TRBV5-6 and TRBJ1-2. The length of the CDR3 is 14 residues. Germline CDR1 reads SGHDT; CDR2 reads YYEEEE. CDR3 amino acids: CASSLRIANYGYTF.

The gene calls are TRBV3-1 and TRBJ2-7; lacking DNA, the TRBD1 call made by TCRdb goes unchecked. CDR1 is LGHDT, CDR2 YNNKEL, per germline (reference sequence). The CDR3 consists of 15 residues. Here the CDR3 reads CASSQDSRAFYEQYF.

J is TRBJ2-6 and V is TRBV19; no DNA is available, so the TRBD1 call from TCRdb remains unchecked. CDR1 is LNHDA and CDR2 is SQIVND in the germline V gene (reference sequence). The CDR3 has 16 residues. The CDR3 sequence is CASSMTGGTGANVLTF.

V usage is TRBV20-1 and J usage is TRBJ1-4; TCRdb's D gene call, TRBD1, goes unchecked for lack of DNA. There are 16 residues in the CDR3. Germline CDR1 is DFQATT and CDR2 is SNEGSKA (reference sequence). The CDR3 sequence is CSARVRTRTVNEKLFF.

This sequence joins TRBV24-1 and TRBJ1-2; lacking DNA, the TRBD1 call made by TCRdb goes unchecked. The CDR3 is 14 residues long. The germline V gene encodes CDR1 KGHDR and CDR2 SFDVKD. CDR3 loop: CATSAQGQAYGYTF.

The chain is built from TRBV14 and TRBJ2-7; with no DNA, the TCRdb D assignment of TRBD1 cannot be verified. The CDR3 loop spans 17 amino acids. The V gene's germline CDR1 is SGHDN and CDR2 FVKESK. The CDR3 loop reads CASSHVHGTASSYEQYF.

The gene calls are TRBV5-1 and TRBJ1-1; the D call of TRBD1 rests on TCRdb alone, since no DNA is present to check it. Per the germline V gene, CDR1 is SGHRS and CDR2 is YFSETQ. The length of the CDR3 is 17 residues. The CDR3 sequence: CASSSFGGQGLWSEAFF.

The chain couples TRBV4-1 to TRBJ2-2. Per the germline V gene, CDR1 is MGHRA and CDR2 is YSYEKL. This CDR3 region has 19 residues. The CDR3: CASSQGFLRGAQGAGELFF.

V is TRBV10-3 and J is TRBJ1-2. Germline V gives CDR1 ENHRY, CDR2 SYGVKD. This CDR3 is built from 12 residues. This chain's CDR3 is CAIETDNYGYTF.

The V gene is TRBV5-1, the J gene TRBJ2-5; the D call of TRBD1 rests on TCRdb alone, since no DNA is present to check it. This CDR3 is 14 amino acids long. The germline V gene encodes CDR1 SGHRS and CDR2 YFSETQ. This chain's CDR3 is CASSDSGLQETQYF.

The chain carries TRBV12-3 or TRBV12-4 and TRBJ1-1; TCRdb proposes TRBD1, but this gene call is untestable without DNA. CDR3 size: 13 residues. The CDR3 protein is CASSFYGGTEAFF.

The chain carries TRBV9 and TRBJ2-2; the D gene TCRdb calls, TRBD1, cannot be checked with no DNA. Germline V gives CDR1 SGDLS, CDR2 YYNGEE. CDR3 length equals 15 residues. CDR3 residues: CASSVGLGESGELFF.

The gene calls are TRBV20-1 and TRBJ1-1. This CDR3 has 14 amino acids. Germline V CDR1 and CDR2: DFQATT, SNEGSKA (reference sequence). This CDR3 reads CSAPNLRDWTEAFF.

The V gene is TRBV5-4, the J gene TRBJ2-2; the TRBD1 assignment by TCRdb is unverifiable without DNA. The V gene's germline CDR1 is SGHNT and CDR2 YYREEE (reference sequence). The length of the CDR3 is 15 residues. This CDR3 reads CASSTSGALTGELFF.

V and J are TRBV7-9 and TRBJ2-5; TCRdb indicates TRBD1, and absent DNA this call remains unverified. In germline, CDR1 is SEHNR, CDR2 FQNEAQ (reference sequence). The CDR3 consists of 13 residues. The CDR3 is CASSFPVEGTQYF.

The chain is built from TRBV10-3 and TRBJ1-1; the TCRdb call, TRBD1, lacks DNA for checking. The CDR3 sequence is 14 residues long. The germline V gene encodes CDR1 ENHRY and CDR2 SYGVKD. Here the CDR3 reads CAISEVTQGAEAFF.

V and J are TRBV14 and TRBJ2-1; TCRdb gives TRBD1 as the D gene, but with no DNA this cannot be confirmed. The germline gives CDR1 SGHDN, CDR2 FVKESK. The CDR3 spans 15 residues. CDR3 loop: CASSQGPLSYNEQFF.

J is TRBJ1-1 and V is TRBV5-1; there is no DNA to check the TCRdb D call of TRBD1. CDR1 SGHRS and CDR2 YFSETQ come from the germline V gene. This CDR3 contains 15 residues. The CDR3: CASSLDAPGVTEAFF.

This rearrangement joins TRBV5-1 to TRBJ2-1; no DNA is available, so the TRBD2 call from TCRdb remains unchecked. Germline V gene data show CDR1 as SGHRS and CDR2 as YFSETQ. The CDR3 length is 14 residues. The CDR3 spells CASTGTSGYNEQFF.

The CDR3 loop reads CASSQDGKGLVSEQYF. The chain carries TRBV4-2 and TRBJ2-7; absent DNA, TCRdb's TRBD2 call cannot be checked. This CDR3 is built from 16 residues. Germline V gene data show CDR1 as LGHNA and CDR2 as YNFKEQ.

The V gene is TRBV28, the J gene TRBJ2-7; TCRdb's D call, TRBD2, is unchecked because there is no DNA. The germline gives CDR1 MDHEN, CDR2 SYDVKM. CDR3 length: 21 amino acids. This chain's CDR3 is CASSSARIAGTEPLIAYEQYF.

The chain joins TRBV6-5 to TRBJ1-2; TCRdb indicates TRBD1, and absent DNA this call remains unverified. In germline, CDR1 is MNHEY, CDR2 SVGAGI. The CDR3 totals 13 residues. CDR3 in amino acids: CASSYRDGYGYTF.